Listed here are 28 T cell receptor beta chains from one sample, sequenced in a study of T cell responses to AZD1222 COVID-19 vaccine. Data came from immunoSEQ multiplex PCR; TCRdb stores just in-frame clones and leaves some out. This table holds 75,000 to 80,000 clones, roughly 90% found once. This specimen consisted of peripheral blood, obtained 28 days after the second AZD1222 dose. The receptors here all came from an adult who received the AZD1222 COVID-19 vaccine.

The chain carries TRBV9 and TRBJ1-6; 10 bases match TRBD1. Germline assignment: CDR1 SGDLS and CDR2 YYNGEE. J gave up 7 bases and V 3 bases, and 7 bases lay outside the gene matches. The CDR3 is 16 residues long. CDR3 amino acids: CASSGQVGQGNSPLHF. The CDR3, as DNA: TGTGCCAGCAGCGGCCAGGTGGGACAGGGGAATTCACCCCTCCACTTT.

This clone has a handful of counts. The rearrangement uses TRBV19 and TRBJ2-1, with a tentative D call TRBD1 (6 bases). The germline V and J ends were trimmed by 4 bases and 5 bases, with 18 bases remaining between them. The CDR3 spans 16 residues. Germline V gives CDR1 LNHDA, CDR2 SQIVND (reference sequence). The CDR3 loop reads CASSSTRDTADNEQFF. For the CDR3, the DNA is TGTGCCAGTAGTAGCACCCGGGACACGGCTGACAATGAGCAGTTCTTC. Variable domain in full (rest from reference TRBV19 and TRBJ2-1): DGGITQSPKYLFRKEGQNVTLSCEQNLNHDAMYWYRQDPGQGLRLIYYSQIVNDFQKGDIAEGYSVSREKKESFPLTVTSAQKNPTAFYLCASSSTRDTADNEQFFGPGTRLTVL.

J is TRBJ2-7 and V is TRBV5-6; unclear D gene. Trimming removed 4 bases from V and 1 base from J, with 18 bases in between. Germline lookup yields CDR1 SGHDT and CDR2 YYEEEE. The CDR3 consists of 16 residues. The CDR3 nucleotides read TGTGCCAGCAGCGGCCTCGGGCCGCCAGGATCCTACGAGCAGTACTTC. Its protein product is CASSGLGPPGSYEQYF.

V gene TRBV6-4 combines with J gene TRBJ2-2, with a possible D match to TRBD2 (5 bases). The CDR3 spans 14 residues. CDR1 MRHNA and CDR2 SNTAGT come from the germline V gene. V gave up 5 bases and J gave up 6 bases, with 13 bases separating them. DNA for the CDR3: TGTGCCAGCAGTCCCGCCCCGGGGTCCGGGGAGCTGTTTTTT. Translation gives CASSPAPGSGELFF.

This clone was seen once. The genes are TRBV16 and TRBJ1-1, with a possible D match to TRBD1 (6 bases). This CDR3 comprises 15 residues. From germline, CDR1 is KGHSY and CDR2 FQNENV. V lost 0 bases, J lost 2 bases, and 10 bases lay in between. This chain's CDR3 is CASSQSIQGNTEAFF. CDR3 in DNA: TGTGCCAGCAGCCAATCGATACAGGGAAACACTGAAGCTTTCTTT.

This clone has only one observation. This rearrangement joins TRBV28 to TRBJ2-7, with D possibly matching TRBD2 (6 bases). V lost 5 bases, J lost 3 bases, and 17 bases lay in between. Germline V gene data show CDR1 as MDHEN and CDR2 as SYDVKM. This CDR3 contains 15 residues. The CDR3, as DNA: TGTGCCAGCAGTGTACCGGGACTGCTCCTCTACGAGCAGTACTTC. It specifies CASSVPGLLLYEQYF.

The gene calls are TRBV14 and TRBJ1-1, with no clear D. V lost 4 bases and J lost 5, with 11 bases in between. Germline assignment: CDR1 SGHDN and CDR2 FVKESK. The CDR3 covers 13 residues. Written as DNA, the CDR3 is TGTGCCAGCAGCCCGTGGGGTTGGACTGAAGCTTTCTTT. This codes for CASSPWGWTEAFF.

This clone has only one observation. The chain's CDR3 is CASSYSWRMTYEQYF. The CDR3, as DNA: TGTGCCAGCAGTTACTCTTGGAGAATGACCTACGAGCAGTACTTC. The chain joins TRBV6-5 to TRBJ2-7; D not resolved. V dropped 0 bases and J dropped 2 bases, with 11 bases sitting between them. Germline CDR1 MNHEY, CDR2 SVGAGI. The CDR3 covers 15 residues.

The chain links TRBV2 to TRBJ2-7; 11 bases fit TRBD1. J lost 3 bases, V lost 5 bases, and 3 bases had no gene match. The CDR3 is 14 amino acids. Per the germline V gene, CDR1 is SNHLY and CDR2 is FYNNEI. CDR3 residues: CASSTGTGGYEQYF. CDR3 in DNA: TGTGCCAGCAGTACCGGGACAGGGGGCTACGAGCAGTACTTC.

The chain has TRBV6-5 and TRBJ1-6, with a weak D call TRBD1 (5 bases). CDR1 MNHEY and CDR2 SVGAGI come from the germline V gene. With 0 bases removed from V and 8 bases from J, the gap between germline ends came to 8 bases. The length of the CDR3 is 14 residues. The CDR3 loop is CASSYSVTDSPLHF. Written as DNA, the CDR3 is TGTGCCAGCAGTTACTCGGTGACAGATTCACCCCTCCACTTT.

J is TRBJ2-2 and V is TRBV7-3; TRBD1 aligns across 9 bases. CDR1 and CDR2 from the germline V gene are SGHTA and FQGTGA. J gave up 5 bases and V 5 bases, and 9 bases lay outside the gene matches. CDR3 length equals 16 residues. The CDR3 reads CASSPYRGQGTGELFF. CDR3 coding DNA: TGTGCCAGCAGCCCTTATAGGGGACAGGGAACCGGGGAGCTGTTTTTT.

The chain uses TRBV18 and TRBJ2-7; D is uncertain. Trimming took off 2 bases at V and 2 bases at J, with 7 bases between the two ends. The CDR3 sequence is 13 residues long. From germline, CDR1 is KGHSH and CDR2 LQKENI. The CDR3 loop reads CASSPNRAYEQYF. CDR3 DNA sequence: TGTGCCAGCTCACCAAACAGAGCCTACGAGCAGTACTTC.

V and J are TRBV27 and TRBJ2-5; 8 bases fit TRBD1. V shed 6 bases and J 5 bases; nucleotides not matched to a gene: 8. Germline CDR1 reads MNHEY; CDR2 reads SMNVEV (reference sequence). The CDR3 extends over 14 amino acids. For the CDR3, the DNA is TGTGCCAGCAGCACCCAGGGGGCGGTGGAGACCCAGTACTTC. The encoded protein is CASSTQGAVETQYF.

The genes are TRBV12-3 or TRBV12-4 and TRBJ2-5, with 8 bases that match TRBD1. The V and J ends lost 6 bases and 4 bases, in that order; junction bases with no gene match: 4. This CDR3 has 13 residues. CDR3 sequence reads: CASSYGQGETQYF. In DNA form, the CDR3 reads TGTGCCAGCAGCTACGGACAGGGAGAGACCCAGTACTTC.

The rearrangement links TRBV3-1 (or the pseudogene TRBV3-2) to TRBJ1-1; D ambiguous. V was shortened by 0 bases and J by 2 bases, with 16 bases between the two germline ends. The CDR3 covers 17 residues. Germline V lookup: CDR1 LGHDT, CDR2 YNNKEL (reference sequence). DNA for the CDR3: TGTGCCAGCAGCCAAGATCGAAGCCCGAAAGACAACACTGAAGCTTTCTTT. It is translated as CASSQDRSPKDNTEAFF.

The chain carries TRBV6-5 and TRBJ1-4, with D hard to call. This CDR3 is 14 amino acids long. In germline, CDR1 is MNHEY, CDR2 SVGAGI. V lost 3 bases and J 5 bases, leaving 10 bases between the germline ends. The CDR3 DNA reads as TGTGCCAGCAGTTATACCGGGGTGAATGAAAAACTGTTTTTT. This gives the protein CASSYTGVNEKLFF.

The rearrangement links TRBV5-6 to TRBJ1-6; no firm D call. The germline V gene encodes CDR1 SGHDT and CDR2 YYEEEE. The CDR3 totals 12 residues. Trimming left V 0 bases short and J 10 bases short, with 5 bases between. The CDR3 reads CASSLGSSPLHF. CDR3 bases: TGTGCCAGCAGCTTGGGTAGCTCACCCCTCCACTTT.

CDR3 in DNA: TGTGCCAGCAGTGAGGAGACAGGGAGGACTGAAGCTTTCTTT. It translates to CASSEETGRTEAFF. V usage is TRBV2 and J usage is TRBJ1-1; 7 bases align to TRBD1. There are 14 residues in the CDR3. J lost 5 bases, V lost 3 bases, and 6 bases had no gene match. The germline CDR1 and CDR2 sequences are SNHLY and FYNNEI. Complete variable domain (other parts from reference TRBV2 and TRBJ1-1): EPEVTQTPSHQVTQMGQEVILRCVPISNHLYFYWYRQILGQKVEFLVSFYNNEISEKSEIFDDQFSVERPDGSNFTLKIRSTKLEDSAMYFCASSEETGRTEAFFGQGTRLTVV.

The V call is TRBV9, the J call TRBJ1-5, with D possibly TRBD1 on 5 matching bases. Germline values: CDR1 SGDLS, CDR2 YYNGEE. The germline V and J ends were trimmed by 1 base and 9 bases, with 11 bases remaining between them. CDR3 length: 13 amino acids. CDR3 DNA sequence: TGTGCCAGCAGCGTATTTGGGGCAGGGCCCCAGCATTTT. Its protein is CASSVFGAGPQHF.

The CDR3 DNA is TGTGCCACCAGTGACCAGGGTACCTACGAGCAGTACTTC. Translation: CATSDQGTYEQYF. This sequence joins TRBV24-1 and TRBJ2-7; possibly TRBD1 for D (5 bases). The V and J ends lost 4 bases and 2 bases respectively, with 8 bases between them. This CDR3 is 13 amino acids long. Germline values: CDR1 KGHDR, CDR2 SFDVKD.

V is TRBV19 and J is TRBJ1-1; the D gene is possibly TRBD1 (5 bases). V was clipped by 5 bases and J by 0 bases, with 7 bases between them. CDR1 is LNHDA, CDR2 SQIVND, per germline (reference sequence). This CDR3 has 13 residues. Here the CDR3 reads CASSQTVNTEAFF. For the CDR3, the DNA is TGTGCCAGTAGTCAGACAGTGAACACTGAAGCTTTCTTT.

This chain links TRBV21-1 with TRBJ2-5; the D segment call TRBD1 is taken from the table without a DNA check. TRBV21-1 constitutes a pseudogene. The CDR3 is 18 residues long. CDR3 in amino acids: CASSSHCRDRGRGETQYF. The DNA of the CDR3 is TGTGCCAGCAGCTCCCACTGCCGGGACAGGGGAAGAGGAGAGACCCAGTACTTC.

The CDR3 region is CASSQGDGLYGYTF. In DNA form, the CDR3 reads TGTGCCAGCAGCCAAGGGGACGGTCTCTATGGCTACACCTTC. The V gene is TRBV4-2, the J gene TRBJ1-2, with D possibly TRBD1 on 5 matching bases. The CDR3 covers 14 residues. Germline V gene lookup returns CDR1 LGHNA and CDR2 YNFKEQ. V lost 1 base, J lost 4 bases, and 10 bases lay in between.

The chain couples TRBV2 to TRBJ2-5; 7 positions match TRBD1. Per germline, CDR1 SNHLY and CDR2 FYNNEI. This CDR3 contains 13 residues. Trimming cost V 6 bases and J 6 bases; bases outside gene matches: 7. The CDR3, as DNA: TGTGCCAGCAGCGACCAGGGGGTAAAGACCCAGTACTTC. It yields the protein CASSDQGVKTQYF.

This sequence joins TRBV28 and TRBJ1-1; D is ambiguous. The CDR3 runs to 12 residues. Per germline, CDR1 MDHEN and CDR2 SYDVKM. V lost 6 bases and J lost 5, with 10 bases in between. CDR3 sequence reads: CASRPSVTEAFF. CDR3 nucleotides: TGTGCCAGCAGACCGTCTGTTACTGAAGCTTTCTTT.

V gene TRBV27 combines with J gene TRBJ2-1, with a possible D match to TRBD2 (5 bases). The CDR3 length is 16 residues. The V gene lost 5 bases and the J gene lost 7 bases, with 21 bases spanning the gap. Germline CDR1 MNHEY, CDR2 SMNVEV (reference sequence). CDR3 in amino acids: CASSPWVTEVENEQFF. CDR3 sequence (DNA): TGTGCCAGCAGTCCGTGGGTTACGGAGGTGGAGAATGAGCAGTTCTTC.

The gene calls are TRBV30 and TRBJ2-1; possibly TRBD2 for D (7 bases). The CDR3 runs 14 residues. V was pared by 7 bases and J by 8 bases, with 21 bases between. Germline V gives CDR1 GTSNPN, CDR2 SVGIG (reference sequence). This chain's CDR3 is CAFDFLGGADEQFF. DNA for the CDR3: TGTGCCTTTGATTTTCTTGGGGGGGCAGATGAGCAGTTCTTC. The whole variable domain, remainder taken from reference TRBV30 and TRBJ2-1, is SQTIHQWPATLVQPVGSPLSLECTVEGTSNPNLYWYRQAAGRGLQLLFYSVGIGQISSEVPQNLSASRPQDRQFILSSKKLLLSDSGFYLCAFDFLGGADEQFFGPGTRLTVL.

This clone was found once. The chain recombines TRBV6-4 with TRBJ2-3, with TRBD2 matching 11 bases. Germline V lookup: CDR1 MRHNA, CDR2 SNTAGT. CDR3 size: 16 residues. The ends lost 6 bases at V and 2 bases at J; junction bases unmatched: 7. Written as DNA, the CDR3 is TGTGCCAGCAGCGATCTAGCGGGGGGTGTCACAGATACGCAGTATTTT. Translating it yields CASSDLAGGVTDTQYF.